Presented here are 26 T cell receptor beta chains from one specimen sequenced in a study of neurological immune-mediated disorders. One entry per CDR3 protein results from TCRdb running MiXCR on the 5' RACE reads. The profile shows about 74,000 distinct CDR3 sequences, around 5.5% of them singletons. The sample consisted of PBMCs. These receptors were collected from a man aged 18 to 29 with multiple sclerosis.

Regarding this clonotype: Given a much more abundant clone one base away, this may be a read error. The chain joins TRBV20-1 to TRBJ1-1; tentative D call: TRBD1 (6 bases). Germline-derived CDR1 and CDR2 are DFQATT and SNEGSKA (reference sequence). V was shortened by 6 bases and J by 7 bases, with 15 bases between the two germline ends. This CDR3 has 12 residues. The CDR3 sequence: CSARGKGYEAFF. DNA for the CDR3: TGCAGTGCCAGGGGAAAGGGGTATGAAGCTTTCTTT.

This clonotype was found many times. The rearrangement joins TRBV20-1 to TRBJ1-1; maybe TRBD1 (6 bases). V lost 0 bases and J 2 bases, leaving 10 bases between the germline ends. CDR1 and CDR2 (germline): DFQATT, SNEGSKA (reference sequence). The CDR3 covers 14 residues. DNA for the CDR3: TGCAGTGCTAGAGATCCACAGGGCAACACTGAAGCTTTCTTT. Translated: CSARDPQGNTEAFF.

In this sample, this clonotype turned up many times. The junction does not match germline at one end; this may be a read error. The rearrangement uses TRBV5-5 and TRBJ1-5; D ambiguous. Per germline, CDR1 SGHKS and CDR2 YYEKEE (reference sequence). The CDR3 sequence is 15 residues long. CDR3 amino acids: CASSLDGRRSQPQNF. The CDR3 DNA reads as TGTGCCAGCAGCTTGGACGGGCGTCGGAGTCAGCCCCAGAATTTT.

This clonotype was seen repeatedly, ten times or more. For the CDR3, the DNA is TGTGCCAGCAGCCTTTTTCAGGGGGCTGGGACTGAAGCTTTCTTT. It yields the protein CASSLFQGAGTEAFF. V and J are TRBV5-6 and TRBJ1-1; 8 nucleotides agree with TRBD1. Trimming at V came to 4 bases and at J to 5 bases, leaving 10 bases not matched to a gene. CDR1 is SGHDT, CDR2 YYEEEE, per germline. The CDR3 is made up of 15 amino acids.

This clonotype has a count of ten or more. The chain recombines TRBV5-1 with TRBJ2-1, with D unclear. The CDR3 loop spans 8 amino acids. Per the germline V gene, CDR1 is SGHRS and CDR2 is YFSETQ. V lost 6 bases and J 8 bases, leaving 0 bases between the germline ends. The CDR3 sequence: CASNEQFF. CDR3 bases: TGCGCCAGCAATGAGCAGTTCTTC.

V is TRBV10-3 and J is TRBJ2-6; 8 positions match TRBD1. This CDR3 comprises 19 residues. V shed 5 bases, J shed 1 base, and the junction held 13 bases outside the gene matches. Germline CDR1 ENHRY, CDR2 SYGVKD. CDR3 region: CAISHSDRAQSSGANVLTF. For the CDR3, the DNA is TGTGCCATCAGTCACTCGGACAGGGCCCAATCTTCTGGGGCCAACGTCCTGACTTTC.

This clonotype was detected many times. The rearrangement links TRBV5-1 to TRBJ2-7, with a possible D match to TRBD1 (5 bases). Trimming left V 2 bases short and J 0 bases short, with 9 bases between. Germline assignment: CDR1 SGHRS and CDR2 YFSETQ. The CDR3 has 14 residues. CDR3 bases: TGCGCCAGCAGCTTTGACAGTTTCTCCTACGAGCAGTACTTC. This gives the protein CASSFDSFSYEQYF.

In its sample, this clonotype was seen a few times. At one boundary the junction diverges from the germline segment, which might be a read error. The chain joins TRBV20-1 to TRBJ1-6; possibly TRBD1 for D (6 bases). The germline V gene has CDR1 DFQATT and CDR2 SNEGSKA (reference sequence). The CDR3 contains 14 residues. The CDR3 region has the DNA TGCAGTGCCCTCAACCCTCGGGGGGCTTCACCCCTCAACTTT. Encoded protein: CSALNPRGASPLNF.

This clonotype was observed at least ten times. The rearrangement joins TRBV4-1 to TRBJ2-2; a weak D match, TRBD1 (6 bases). Per the germline V gene, CDR1 is MGHRA and CDR2 is YSYEKL. This CDR3 has 15 amino acids. Deletions cut 5 bases from V and 5 bases from J, with 15 bases between. The chain's CDR3 is CASSFGTQKTGELFF. The CDR3 DNA follows: TGCGCCAGCAGCTTTGGGACACAGAAAACCGGGGAGCTGTTTTTT.

This clonotype was recorded many times. The J gene is TRBJ2-1, the V gene TRBV11-2; TRBD1 might be the D (6 bases). Trimming stripped 5 bases from V and 4 bases from J, with 15 bases between. CDR1 and CDR2 (germline): SGHAT, FQNNGV. The CDR3 length is 15 residues. The CDR3 nucleotides read TGTGCCAGCAGCCCCGTAGAGGGGACATACAATGAGCAGTTCTTC. Its protein is CASSPVEGTYNEQFF.

At least ten counts were recorded for this clonotype. The chain is built from TRBV12-3 or TRBV12-4 and TRBJ1-2; D not resolved. The CDR3 spans 15 residues. V lost 5 bases to trimming and J lost 5 bases, with 18 bases between them. The CDR3 sequence is CASSLRHRRGYGYTF. The CDR3 coding sequence is TGTGCCAGCAGTCTCCGCCACCGCCGTGGGTATGGCTACACCTTC.

This clonotype was detected ten times or more. The V call is TRBV29-1, the J call TRBJ1-1, with D maybe TRBD1 (5 bases). CDR1 is SQVTM, CDR2 ANQGSEA, per germline. The ends were cut back, 4 bases at V and 0 bases at J, with 15 bases in the middle. CDR3 length: 15 amino acids. The CDR3 coding sequence is TGCAGCGTTGGTGGTGGTTGGGGGATGAACACTGAAGCTTTCTTT. Amino acids: CSVGGGWGMNTEAFF.

This clonotype came up many times. The CDR3 nucleotides read TGCGCCAGCAGCCCGGCATGGGGGATAGACGAGCAGTACTTC. It translates to CASSPAWGIDEQYF. This chain uses TRBV5-1 with TRBJ2-7; TRBD1 or TRBD2 may be the D gene (5 bases each). The CDR3 has 14 residues. Trimming removed 4 bases from V and 5 bases from J, with 16 bases in between. Looked up from germline, CDR1 is SGHRS and CDR2 is YFSETQ.

This clonotype occurred many times. The rearrangement uses TRBV4-1 and TRBJ2-7, with TRBD1 matching 8 bases. Germline assignment: CDR1 MGHRA and CDR2 YSYEKL. The CDR3 contains 16 residues. The V gene end was trimmed by 0 bases and the J gene end by 5 bases; junction bases not matched to a gene: 9. In nucleotides, the CDR3 is TGCGCCAGCAGCCAAGACTCGGGCAGGGGGCAGGACGAGCAGTACTTC. This sequence encodes CASSQDSGRGQDEQYF.

The sample holds many counts of this clonotype. The genes are TRBV25-1 and TRBJ2-3; TRBD1 matches at 7 bases. Unmatched junction bases numbered 11, after V lost 4 bases and J lost 4 bases. CDR1 is MGHDK, CDR2 SYGVNS, per germline. The CDR3 totals 16 residues. In nucleotides, the CDR3 is TGTGCCAGCAGTGTCTTACCGACAGGGCCCCCAGATACGCAGTATTTT. It is translated as CASSVLPTGPPDTQYF.

This clonotype appeared many times. The chain recombines TRBV20-1 with TRBJ1-5; possibly TRBD1 for D (5 bases). CDR3 length: 14 residues. Germline loops: CDR1 DFQATT, CDR2 SNEGSKA (reference sequence). V lost 7 bases and J lost 6, with 19 bases in between. The CDR3 nucleotides read TGCAGTGTCAGAGATCGGCAGGGCGGTCAGCCCCAGCATTTT. This sequence encodes CSVRDRQGGQPQHF.

This clonotype was counted ten times or more. The junction differs from germline at one of its ends, possibly a read error. The chain recombines TRBV28 with TRBJ1-6, with TRBD1 identical over 7 bases. Germline lookup yields CDR1 MDHEN and CDR2 SYDVKM. CDR3 length equals 17 residues. CDR3 region: CASNSLRDRENNSPLNF. CDR3 nucleotides: TGTGCCAGCAATTCCCTCCGAGACAGGGAAAATAATTCACCCCTCAACTTT.

This clonotype was observed many times. J is TRBJ1-5 and V is TRBV5-1; D gene uncertain. The CDR3 is 13 residues long. Per the germline V gene, CDR1 is SGHRS and CDR2 is YFSETQ. V was pared by 2 bases and J by 5 bases, with 8 bases between. The CDR3 here is CASSFDRDQPQHF. CDR3 coding DNA: TGCGCCAGCAGCTTCGACCGGGATCAGCCCCAGCATTTT.

In its sample, this clonotype was seen many times. The chain is built from TRBV6-2 or TRBV6-3 and TRBJ1-5, with a weak D call TRBD1 (5 bases). The CDR3 length is 22 residues. The germline CDR1 and CDR2 sequences are MNHEY and SVGEGT. V was trimmed by 5 bases and J by 0 bases, leaving 32 bases between them. The CDR3 protein is CASSELFDVWTPSVNSNQPQHF. The CDR3 DNA sequence: TGTGCCAGCAGTGAACTCTTTGATGTTTGGACACCTTCTGTTAATAGCAATCAGCCCCAGCATTTT.

The chain employs TRBV11-2 and TRBJ1-2, with TRBD1 matching 10 bases. Germline lookup yields CDR1 SGHAT and CDR2 FQNNGV. The CDR3 is 14 amino acids. V trimming: 0 bases; J trimming: 7 bases; junction bases outside the gene matches: 2. The CDR3 sequence: CASSLDGTGVGYTF. CDR3 sequence (DNA): TGTGCCAGCAGCTTAGATGGGACAGGGGTTGGCTACACCTTC.

This clonotype was observed a handful of times. The V and J genes are TRBV20-1 and TRBJ1-3; 7 bases are shared with TRBD1. The germline CDR1 and CDR2 sequences are DFQATT and SNEGSKA (reference sequence). V was pared by 1 base and J by 0 bases, with 6 bases of the junction left unmatched. The CDR3 is 16 residues long. DNA of the CDR3: TGCAGTGCTAGAGTTTTCGGACAGGCCTCTGGAAACACCATATATTTT. Its translation is CSARVFGQASGNTIYF.

In its sample, this clonotype was seen a few times. The chain recombines TRBV20-1 with TRBJ1-1; 7 bases fit TRBD1. The J segment lost 6 bases and the V segment lost 5 bases, leaving 6 bases of the junction unmatched. Germline values: CDR1 DFQATT, CDR2 SNEGSKA (reference sequence). The length of the CDR3 is 12 residues. CDR3 coding DNA: TGCAGTGCTTCAGACAGGGCCTCTGAAGCTTTCTTT. Translating it yields CSASDRASEAFF.

This clonotype was seen at least ten times. The rearrangement joins TRBV7-2 to TRBJ2-1; the D gene is possibly TRBD1 (6 bases). The CDR3 runs 17 residues. Trimming took 2 bases from V and 2 from J, leaving 16 bases between them. Germline assignment: CDR1 SGHTA and CDR2 FQGNSA. The CDR3 region is CASSLLFRGLTYNEQFF. The CDR3, as DNA: TGTGCCAGCAGCTTACTCTTCAGGGGATTGACCTACAATGAGCAGTTCTTC.

The table lists this clonotype with many counts. The chain has TRBV28 and TRBJ2-5, with TRBD2 identical over 9 bases. Germline CDR1 is MDHEN and CDR2 is SYDVKM. V gave up 8 bases and J gave up 1 base; unmatched junction bases: 14. The CDR3 loop spans 17 amino acids. The CDR3 nucleotides read TGTGCCAGCGCAGGCCCGGGACTAGCCCTACCCCAAGAGACCCAGTACTTC. The encoded protein is CASAGPGLALPQETQYF.

Of note for this clonotype: One base away lies a much larger clone, so this may be a sequencing read error. The chain is built from TRBV12-3 or TRBV12-4 and TRBJ2-7; possibly TRBD1 or TRBD2 for D (6 bases each). CDR3 length equals 13 residues. The ends were cut back, 1 base at V and 5 bases at J, with 9 bases in the middle. In nucleotides, the CDR3 is TGTGCCAGCAGTTTAGAAAGGGGGGACGAGCAGTACTTC. Its protein is CASSLERGDEQYF.

This clonotype was seen more than once but under ten times. CDR3: CASSVGLAGDTDTQYF. Here the CDR3 DNA reads TGTGCCAGCAGCGTAGGGCTAGCGGGGGACACGGATACGCAGTATTTT. The chain has TRBV9 and TRBJ2-3, with TRBD2 matching over 10 bases. CDR1 and CDR2 (germline): SGDLS, YYNGEE. The CDR3 loop spans 16 amino acids. V shed 0 bases and J 6 bases; nucleotides not matched to a gene: 7.